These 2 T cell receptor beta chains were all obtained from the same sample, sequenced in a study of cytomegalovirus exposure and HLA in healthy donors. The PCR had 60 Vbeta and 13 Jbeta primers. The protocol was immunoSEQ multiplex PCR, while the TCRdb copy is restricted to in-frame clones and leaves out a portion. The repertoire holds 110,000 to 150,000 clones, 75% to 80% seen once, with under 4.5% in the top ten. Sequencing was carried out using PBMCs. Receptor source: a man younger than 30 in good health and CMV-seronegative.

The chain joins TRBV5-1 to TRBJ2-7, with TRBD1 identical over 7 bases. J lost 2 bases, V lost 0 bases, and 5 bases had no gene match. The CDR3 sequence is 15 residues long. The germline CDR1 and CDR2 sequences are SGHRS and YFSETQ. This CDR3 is CASSLGGQTTYEQYF. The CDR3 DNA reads TGCGCCAGCAGCTTGGGGGGACAGACTACCTACGAGCAGTACTTC.

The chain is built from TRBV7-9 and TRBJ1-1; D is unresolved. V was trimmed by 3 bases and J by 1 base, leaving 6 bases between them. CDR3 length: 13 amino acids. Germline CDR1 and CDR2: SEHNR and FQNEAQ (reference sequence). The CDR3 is CASSFSENTEAFF. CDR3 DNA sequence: TGTGCCAGCAGCTTTTCAGAGAACACTGAAGCTTTCTTT.